The 21 T cell receptor beta chains below all came from one sample that was sequenced in a study of cytomegalovirus exposure and HLA in healthy donors. The PCR made use of 60 Vbeta and 13 Jbeta primers. Generated by immunoSEQ multiplex PCR, the TCRdb table keeps only in-frame clones and is missing some. The repertoire table contains 70,000 or so clones. Material: PBMCs. These receptor sequences come from a female donor in good health and CMV-seropositive.

The V and J genes are TRBV27 and TRBJ2-6, with a weak D call TRBD1 (6 bases). V dropped 6 bases and J dropped 2 bases, with 11 bases sitting between them. Germline V gene lookup returns CDR1 MNHEY and CDR2 SMNVEV (reference sequence). The CDR3 has 15 amino acids. The CDR3 sequence: CASRVGGPGANVLTF. The CDR3 DNA follows: TGTGCCAGCAGAGTAGGGGGTCCTGGGGCCAACGTCCTGACTTTC.

The rearrangement joins TRBV30 to TRBJ1-3; TRBD1 agrees at 10 bases. This CDR3 has 14 amino acids. After removal of 3 bases from V and 3 bases from J, the junction contained 2 bases not matched to a gene. The germline gives CDR1 GTSNPN, CDR2 SVGIG (reference sequence). As DNA, the CDR3 is TGTGCCTGGAGCCGGACAGGGGGTGGAAACACCATATATTTT. The encoded protein is CAWSRTGGGNTIYF.

The CDR3 spells CASSMTGVGETQYF. DNA for the CDR3: TGTGCCAGCAGCATGACAGGGGTCGGGGAGACCCAGTACTTC. The chain links TRBV7-3 to TRBJ2-5, with 8 bases lining up with TRBD1. The V segment lost 5 bases and the J segment 5 bases; nucleotides outside the gene matches: 7. Germline V gives CDR1 SGHTA, CDR2 FQGTGA. This CDR3 has 14 amino acids.

This rearrangement joins TRBV27 to TRBJ2-1; 10 bases line up with TRBD2. J was trimmed by 3 bases and V by 5 bases; bases with no gene match: 4. CDR1 is MNHEY, CDR2 SMNVEV, per germline (reference sequence). The CDR3 spans 15 residues. The CDR3 sequence is CASSRASGSYNEQFF. The CDR3 DNA reads TGTGCCAGCAGTCGGGCTAGCGGGAGCTACAATGAGCAGTTCTTC.

This sequence joins TRBV18 and TRBJ1-4; tentatively, D is TRBD1 (6 bases). Trimming cost V 3 bases and J 0 bases, with 23 bases left between them. CDR1 is KGHSH and CDR2 is LQKENI in the germline V gene. CDR3 length: 20 residues. CDR3 residues: CASSPSSPGQGAATNEKLFF. The CDR3 DNA is TGTGCCAGCTCACCGTCTTCCCCGGGACAAGGAGCAGCAACTAATGAAAAACTGTTTTTT.

The gene calls are TRBV6-1 and TRBJ1-2; D might be TRBD1 (6 bases). Trimming took 4 bases from V and 0 from J, leaving 12 bases between them. The length of the CDR3 is 15 residues. The germline CDR1 and CDR2 sequences are MNHNS and SASEGT. The CDR3 loop reads CASSADSEANYGYTF. The CDR3 DNA is TGTGCCAGCAGTGCGGACAGTGAGGCTAACTATGGCTACACCTTC.

The chain combines TRBV4-3 with TRBJ1-2; D may be TRBD1 (5 bases). The CDR3 is 15 amino acids. Trimming shortened V by 4 bases and J by 4 bases, and 16 bases separated the two germline ends. Germline CDR1 LGHNA, CDR2 YSLEER. The CDR3 protein is CASSPSGGASYGYTF. CDR3 DNA sequence: TGCGCCAGCAGCCCTTCGGGCGGGGCTAGCTATGGCTACACCTTC.

The chain has TRBV15 and TRBJ2-1; possibly TRBD1 for D (6 bases). V was cut by 0 bases and J by 9 bases, with 15 bases left in between. Germline V lookup: CDR1 LNHNV, CDR2 YYDKDF (reference sequence). This CDR3 comprises 15 residues. The CDR3 spells CATSRDGQGLGEQFF. As DNA, the CDR3 is TGTGCCACCAGCAGAGATGGTCAGGGGCTAGGTGAGCAGTTCTTC. The full variable domain, with the rest looked up from reference TRBV15 and TRBJ2-1, is DAMVIQNPRYQVTQFGKPVTLSCSQTLNHNVMYWYQQKSSQAPKLLFHYYDKDFNNEADTPDNFQSRRPNTSFCFLDIRSPGLGDTAMYLCATSRDGQGLGEQFFGPGTRLTVL.

In DNA, the CDR3 is TGTGCCAGCTCACCGGACGCGGCAGGGGACACTGAAGCTTTCTTT. Protein: CASSPDAAGDTEAFF. This rearrangement joins TRBV18 to TRBJ1-1; D might be TRBD1 (6 bases). V lost 3 bases, J lost 3 bases, and 14 bases lay in between. Per the germline V gene, CDR1 is KGHSH and CDR2 is LQKENI. This CDR3 contains 15 residues.

CDR3 sequence: CASSEVGGYGNTIYF. DNA for the CDR3: TGTGCCAGCAGTGAAGTGGGGGGGTATGGAAACACCATATATTTT. V gene TRBV6-1 combines with J gene TRBJ1-3, with D possibly being TRBD1 (5 bases). Per the germline V gene, CDR1 is MNHNS and CDR2 is SASEGT. The CDR3 extends over 15 amino acids. The V gene lost 1 base and the J gene lost 3 bases, with 10 bases spanning the gap.

This chain uses TRBV25-1 with TRBJ2-7; possibly TRBD2 for D (6 bases). V lost 0 bases, J lost 3 bases, and 12 bases lay in between. Germline V gives CDR1 MGHDK, CDR2 SYGVNS. The CDR3 is 15 residues long. The CDR3 spells CASSEYTGTGYEQYF. The DNA of the CDR3 is TGTGCCAGCAGTGAATATACCGGGACTGGCTACGAGCAGTACTTC.

This chain joins TRBV5-5 and TRBJ1-5, with a possible D match to TRBD1 (5 bases). The germline V and J ends were trimmed by 0 bases and 2 bases, with 6 bases remaining between them. This CDR3 spans 14 amino acids. Per germline, CDR1 SGHKS and CDR2 YYEKEE (reference sequence). CDR3 amino acids: CASSLEGGNQPQHF. Here the CDR3 DNA reads TGTGCCAGCAGCTTGGAAGGGGGCAATCAGCCCCAGCATTTT.

The chain combines TRBV7-2 with TRBJ1-2; the D is unclear. This CDR3 is 13 amino acids long. CDR1 and CDR2 from the germline V gene are SGHTA and FQGNSA. The germline V and J ends were trimmed by 4 bases and 0 bases, with 6 bases remaining between them. The CDR3 DNA reads as TGTGCCAGCAGCTCGCAGGCTAACTATGGCTACACCTTC. Residues: CASSSQANYGYTF.

This chain joins TRBV27 and TRBJ1-2; D is ambiguous. Trimming removed 0 bases at V and 5 bases at J, with 10 bases between. CDR1 and CDR2 (germline): MNHEY, SMNVEV (reference sequence). CDR3 length equals 14 residues. The CDR3 region is CASSLSGRGYGYTF. The CDR3 bases are TGTGCCAGCAGTTTATCGGGTCGGGGTTATGGCTACACCTTC.

The gene calls are TRBV9 and TRBJ1-2; 8 nucleotides agree with TRBD1. J lost 4 bases, V lost 3 bases, and 5 bases had no gene match. The CDR3 contains 14 residues. Germline CDR1 reads SGDLS; CDR2 reads YYNGEE. The CDR3 DNA reads TGTGCCAGCAGCGCTATTCAGGGGGCCTATGGCTACACCTTC. It yields the protein CASSAIQGAYGYTF.

V and J are TRBV19 and TRBJ1-1; D is undetermined. Germline loops: CDR1 LNHDA, CDR2 SQIVND (reference sequence). CDR3 length: 14 residues. V lost 2 bases and J lost 0, with 7 bases in between. This CDR3 is CASSIIGMNTEAFF. The CDR3, as DNA: TGTGCCAGTAGTATAATCGGGATGAACACTGAAGCTTTCTTT.

V is TRBV7-9 and J is TRBJ2-1, with 8 bases identical to TRBD2. The CDR3 sequence is 14 residues long. The V gene's germline CDR1 is SEHNR and CDR2 FQNEAQ (reference sequence). V gave up 4 bases and J gave up 6 bases; unmatched junction bases: 5. CDR3 sequence: CASSYGLAINEQFF. In DNA, the CDR3 is TGTGCCAGCAGCTACGGACTAGCTATCAATGAGCAGTTCTTC.

The chain has TRBV18 and TRBJ2-4, with 11 bases identical to TRBD1. This CDR3 is 18 amino acids long. Germline V gene sequence: CDR1 KGHSH, CDR2 LQKENI. Germline trimming cut 5 bases from V and 4 bases from J; bases unmatched to any gene: 13. CDR3 region: CASSGGQGASPSKNIQYF. CDR3 nucleotide sequence: TGTGCCAGCTCAGGAGGACAGGGGGCTTCCCCTTCAAAAAACATTCAGTACTTC. Supplemented by reference TRBV18 and TRBJ2-4, the full variable domain reads NAGVMQNPRHLVRRRGQEARLRCSPMKGHSHVYWYRQLPEEGLKFMVYLQKENIIDESGMPKERFSAEFPKEGPSILRIQQVVRGDSAAYFCASSGGQGASPSKNIQYFGAGTRLSVL.

The chain employs TRBV27 and TRBJ1-4; TRBD1 aligns across 9 bases. V lost 6 bases, J lost 4 bases, and 6 bases stayed unmatched. The CDR3 sequence is 15 residues long. Germline CDR1 reads MNHEY; CDR2 reads SMNVEV (reference sequence). CDR3 residues: CASRPWDRDNEKLFF. The CDR3 DNA follows: TGTGCCAGCAGGCCCTGGGACAGGGATAATGAAAAACTGTTTTTT.

The rearrangement links TRBV5-1 to TRBJ2-7, with 12 positions matching TRBD2. Looked up from germline, CDR1 is SGHRS and CDR2 is YFSETQ. This CDR3 is 16 amino acids long. Losses at the gene ends were 0 bases for V and 4 bases for J; bases not matched to a gene: 5. The DNA of the CDR3 is TGCGCCAGCAGCTTGGCCATTACTAGCGGGGGGTACGAGCAGTACTTC. Translation gives CASSLAITSGGYEQYF.

V and J are TRBV30 and TRBJ1-1, with D perhaps TRBD1 (6 bases). Between the trimmed V and J ends, which lost 5 bases and 5 bases, there was a span of 12 bases. The CDR3 consists of 12 residues. Germline lookup yields CDR1 GTSNPN and CDR2 SVGIG (reference sequence). The CDR3, as DNA: TGTGCCTGGGGACAGTACGGTACTGAAGCTTTCTTT. The encoded protein is CAWGQYGTEAFF.